One and the same sample provided the 19 T cell receptor beta chains below, sequenced in a study of blood T cell repertoires in COVID-19. This table comes from immunoSEQ multiplex PCR, and its TCRdb copy is limited to in-frame clones, with some not included. The data hold 180,000 or so clones, with 70% to 90% observed a single time. The sample taken for sequencing was peripheral blood. The receptors originated from a man younger than 35 with acute or convalescent COVID-19.

The chain carries TRBV7-2 and TRBJ1-5; D may be TRBD1 (5 bases). The length of the CDR3 is 16 residues. Germline V gene sequence: CDR1 SGHTA, CDR2 FQGNSA. V shed 0 bases and J shed 4 bases, with 13 bases lying between them. The CDR3: CASSLAGGITNQPQHF. The CDR3 DNA follows: TGTGCCAGCAGCTTAGCGGGGGGGATCACGAATCAGCCCCAGCATTTT.

This clone occurred once. The rearrangement links TRBV5-5 to TRBJ2-3; D not certain. V was shortened by 0 bases and J by 2 bases, with 7 bases between the two germline ends. This CDR3 comprises 14 residues. CDR1 is SGHKS and CDR2 is YYEKEE in the germline V gene (reference sequence). The CDR3 loop is CASSLAAYTDTQYF. The CDR3 DNA follows: TGTGCCAGCAGCTTGGCAGCGTACACAGATACGCAGTATTTT.

V gene TRBV5-8 combines with J gene TRBJ1-5; D gene unclear. V shed 4 bases and J shed 5 bases, with 13 bases lying between them. This CDR3 has 14 amino acids. Germline loops: CDR1 SGHTS, CDR2 YDEGEE. CDR3 DNA sequence: TGTGCCAGCAGCATCGGACTGGGCGATCAGCCCCAGCATTTT. It encodes CASSIGLGDQPQHF. The full variable domain, completed using reference TRBV5-8 and TRBJ1-5, is EAGVTQSPTHLIKTRGQQATLRCSPISGHTSVYWYQQALGLGLQFLLWYDEGEERNRGNFPPRFSGRQFPNYSSELNVNALELEDSALYLCASSIGLGDQPQHFGDGTRLSIL.

The gene calls are TRBV6-5 and TRBJ1-3; possible D gene TRBD1, 6 bases. V was clipped by 5 bases and J by 0 bases, with 11 bases between them. The CDR3 consists of 15 residues. Germline CDR1 reads MNHEY; CDR2 reads SVGAGI. In DNA, the CDR3 is TGTGCCAGCAGTCAACAGGACAGCTCTGGAAACACCATATATTTT. Protein: CASSQQDSSGNTIYF.

The genes are TRBV2 and TRBJ2-1; 9 nucleotides match TRBD1. Germline-derived CDR1 and CDR2 are SNHLY and FYNNEI. The CDR3 contains 15 residues. Trimming at V came to 3 bases and at J to 3 bases, leaving 3 bases not matched to a gene. As DNA, the CDR3 is TGTGCCAGCAGTGACGACAGGGGGTTCTACAATGAGCAGTTCTTC. Translation gives CASSDDRGFYNEQFF.

This clone appeared a single time. The chain has TRBV9 and TRBJ2-1; 13 bases agree with TRBD2. J was trimmed by 5 bases and V by 3 bases; bases with no gene match: 2. The germline CDR1 and CDR2 sequences are SGDLS and YYNGEE. The CDR3 has 15 amino acids. CDR3 residues: CASSGTSGGNNEQFF. CDR3 DNA sequence: TGTGCCAGCAGCGGGACTAGCGGGGGTAACAATGAGCAGTTCTTC.

For this clone: This same CDR3 is encoded by further DNA sequences in the sample. The gene calls are TRBV19 and TRBJ1-5; 8 nucleotides match TRBD1. CDR3 length: 15 residues. Germline-derived CDR1 and CDR2 are LNHDA and SQIVND (reference sequence). V gave up 4 bases and J gave up 6 bases; unmatched junction bases: 8. CDR3: CASSTRGQGGQPQHF. CDR3 nucleotide sequence: TGTGCCAGTAGTACCCGAGGACAGGGCGGTCAGCCCCAGCATTTT.

The chain uses TRBV9 and TRBJ1-3, with D uncertain. The CDR3 is 15 amino acids. Germline CDR1 is SGDLS and CDR2 is YYNGEE. V was cut by 2 bases and J by 0 bases, with 9 bases left in between. The CDR3 is CASSVSSSSGNTIYF. Here the CDR3 DNA reads TGTGCCAGCAGCGTTAGCTCGAGCTCTGGAAACACCATATATTTT.

V and J are TRBV19 and TRBJ2-7, with 10 bases aligning to TRBD1. Unmatched junction bases numbered 9, after V lost 7 bases and J lost 3 bases. The CDR3 sequence is 15 residues long. Germline CDR1 is LNHDA and CDR2 is SQIVND (reference sequence). CDR3 protein: CASTPGQGFFYEQYF. CDR3 DNA sequence: TGTGCCAGTACCCCGGGACAGGGGTTTTTCTACGAGCAGTACTTC.

Here the CDR3 DNA reads TGTGCCAGCAGCTTCGGAGACAGGGTAACCTACGAGCAGTACTTC. Translating gives CASSFGDRVTYEQYF. The gene calls are TRBV11-2 and TRBJ2-7, with 7 positions matching TRBD1. Germline CDR1 and CDR2: SGHAT and FQNNGV. J gave up 2 bases and V 3 bases, and 7 bases lay outside the gene matches. The CDR3 loop spans 15 amino acids.

The chain employs TRBV11-2 and TRBJ1-6; D uncertain. The CDR3 is 14 amino acids. Trimming took 5 bases from V and 7 from J, leaving 12 bases between them. Germline loops: CDR1 SGHAT, CDR2 FQNNGV. CDR3 DNA sequence: TGTGCCAGCAGCCAGCAACAGCAAAATTCACCCCTCCACTTT. Translating it yields CASSQQQQNSPLHF.

The chain combines TRBV12-5 with TRBJ1-2, with D uncertain. The V and J ends lost 0 bases and 8 bases respectively, with 7 bases between them. Per germline, CDR1 LGHNT and CDR2 FRNRAP. CDR3 length: 12 residues. The DNA for the CDR3 is TGTGCTAGTGGTTTGGTCCCGGGGGGCTACACCTTC. It specifies CASGLVPGGYTF.

This sequence joins TRBV25-1 and TRBJ2-3; D may be TRBD1 (5 bases). Germline assignment: CDR1 MGHDK and CDR2 SYGVNS. The CDR3 is 15 residues long. Between the trimmed V and J ends, which lost 4 bases and 1 base, there was a span of 12 bases. The DNA of the CDR3 is TGTGCCAGCAGTGTAAGCTCCAGGGGCACAGATACGCAGTATTTT. Residues: CASSVSSRGTDTQYF.

The gene calls are TRBV10-1 and TRBJ2-2; D possibly corresponds to TRBD1 (6 bases). The CDR3 extends over 15 amino acids. The germline V gene encodes CDR1 WNHNN and CDR2 SYGVQD (reference sequence). V shed 3 bases and J shed 5 bases, with 13 bases lying between them. CDR3 nucleotide sequence: TGCGCCAGCAGTGAAAACAGGGAAGGAACCGGGGAGCTGTTTTTT. Translating it yields CASSENREGTGELFF.

This clone was seen only once. This chain links TRBV7-8 with TRBJ2-5; TRBD2 agrees at 11 bases. V was clipped by 5 bases and J by 5 bases; unmatched bases: 19. This CDR3 comprises 19 residues. Germline V gene data show CDR1 as SGHVS and CDR2 as FQNEAQ. CDR3 coding DNA: TGTGCCAGCAGCCCCGACAAGATGGCGCTAGCGGGGGGTCCGGAGACCCAGTACTTC. Translated: CASSPDKMALAGGPETQYF.

Turning to this clone: The same CDR3 can be traced to other DNA sequences in this sample. The chain has TRBV9 and TRBJ1-1, with 7 bases matching TRBD1. CDR1 SGDLS and CDR2 YYNGEE come from the germline V gene. The CDR3 sequence is 14 residues long. The V gene end was trimmed by 4 bases and the J gene end by 5 bases; junction bases not matched to a gene: 8. The CDR3 sequence: CASSPRQGGTEAFF. The DNA of the CDR3 is TGTGCCAGCAGCCCCAGACAGGGTGGGACTGAAGCTTTCTTT.

The chain is built from TRBV6-5 and TRBJ2-2; tentative D call: TRBD1 (5 bases). Germline V gives CDR1 MNHEY, CDR2 SVGAGI. V was cut by 2 bases and J by 4 bases, with 11 bases left in between. This CDR3 has 15 amino acids. The CDR3 DNA follows: TGTGCCAGCAGTTACGGAGCAGGGCGCACCGGGGAGCTGTTTTTT. Encoded protein: CASSYGAGRTGELFF.

This clone was seen only a few times. The chain combines TRBV15 with TRBJ1-4; 12 nucleotides agree with TRBD1. The CDR3 contains 17 residues. V shed 4 bases, J shed 7 bases, and the junction held 10 bases outside the gene matches. From germline, CDR1 is LNHNV and CDR2 YYDKDF (reference sequence). The DNA for the CDR3 is TGTGCCACCAGCAACCACGGGACAGGGGGCGAGGGTGAAAAACTGTTTTTT. It specifies CATSNHGTGGEGEKLFF.

A note on this clone: An end of the junction differs from the germline gene, which may be a read error. The J gene is TRBJ2-1, the V gene TRBV11-2, with 9 bases aligning to TRBD2. The CDR3 consists of 14 residues. Germline CDR1 SGHAT, CDR2 FQNNGV. CDR3 in DNA: TGTGCCAGCAGCGCCGGGTTTGGTGCGGGGGGGCTTATCTTC. This translates into CASSAGFGAGGLIF. Combining the CDR3 with reference TRBV11-2 and TRBJ2-1 gives the whole variable domain EAGVAQSPRYKIIEKRQSVAFWCNPISGHATLYWYQQILGQGPKLLIQFQNNGVVDDSQLPKDRFSAERLKGVDSTLKIQPAKLEDSAVYLCASSAGFGAGGLIFGPGTRLTVL.